One sample yielded the 26 T cell receptor beta chains listed below, sequenced in a study of T cell responses to AZD1222 COVID-19 vaccine. The assay was immunoSEQ multiplex PCR, and TCRdb's table has in-frame clones only and misses some. The table lists over 110,000 clones, under 90% of them singletons. The sequencing here drew on peripheral blood, taken 28 days after the second AZD1222 dose. The receptors were gathered from an adult who received the AZD1222 COVID-19 vaccine.

This CDR3 is CASSEAGKRSYNEQFF. The CDR3 nucleotides read TGCGCCAGCAGCGAGGCAGGGAAGAGGTCCTACAATGAGCAGTTCTTC. V gene TRBV10-1 combines with J gene TRBJ2-1, with D possibly TRBD1 on 5 matching bases. The V end was cut by 6 bases, the J end by 1 base, with 16 bases between. CDR3 size: 16 residues. Germline V gives CDR1 WNHNN, CDR2 SYGVQD (reference sequence).

This clone was seen more than once but under ten times. The chain joins TRBV4-2 to TRBJ2-2, with no clear D. The CDR3 length is 13 residues. Germline V gene lookup returns CDR1 LGHNA and CDR2 YNFKEQ. V lost 0 bases and J lost 2, with 1 base in between. Here the CDR3 reads CASSQDNTGELFF. The CDR3 DNA reads TGTGCCAGCAGCCAAGACAACACCGGGGAGCTGTTTTTT.

The chain has TRBV2 and TRBJ2-5; 7 bases fit TRBD1. The V segment lost 4 bases and the J segment 5 bases; nucleotides outside the gene matches: 4. This CDR3 region has 13 residues. CDR1 SNHLY and CDR2 FYNNEI come from the germline V gene. For the CDR3, the DNA is TGTGCCAGCAGTGGGGCCAGGGGGGAGACCCAGTACTTC. The encoded protein is CASSGARGETQYF.

The CDR3 region is CASSLPGPTDTQYF. The CDR3, as DNA: TGTGCCAGCAGTTTACCCGGACCCACAGATACGCAGTATTTT. The J gene is TRBJ2-3, the V gene TRBV28; unclear D gene. This CDR3 contains 14 residues. V lost 2 bases and J 2 bases, leaving 8 bases between the germline ends. Per germline, CDR1 MDHEN and CDR2 SYDVKM.

The V gene is TRBV3-1 (or the pseudogene TRBV3-2), the J gene TRBJ2-1; TRBD1 agrees at 7 bases. CDR1 and CDR2 (germline): LGHDT, YNNKEL (reference sequence). The CDR3 totals 14 residues. Trimming cost V 5 bases and J 4 bases; bases outside gene matches: 5. The CDR3 region is CASSNRGPYNEQFF. DNA for the CDR3: TGTGCCAGCAGCAACAGGGGCCCATACAATGAGCAGTTCTTC.

The chain combines TRBV6-2 or TRBV6-3 with TRBJ2-7; D is unclear. V was pared by 4 bases and J by 2 bases, with 12 bases between. The length of the CDR3 is 14 residues. Germline V gene data show CDR1 as MNHEY and CDR2 as SVGEGT. The chain's CDR3 is CASSSTPTTYEQYF. CDR3 DNA sequence: TGTGCCAGCAGTTCGACCCCTACTACCTACGAGCAGTACTTC.

The chain recombines TRBV13 with TRBJ1-1; D is possibly TRBD1 (5 bases). The CDR3 runs to 14 residues. Germline CDR1 and CDR2: PRHDT and FYEKMQ (reference sequence). Trimming left V 6 bases short and J 0 bases short, with 11 bases between. The CDR3 nucleotides are TGTGCCAGCAGGCGCGGGGCAGTGAACACTGAAGCTTTCTTT. Translated, it gives CASRRGAVNTEAFF.

The CDR3 sequence is CASRERGGNTGELFF. The DNA of the CDR3 is TGCGCCAGCAGAGAGCGGGGTGGGAACACCGGGGAGCTGTTTTTT. The J gene is TRBJ2-2, the V gene TRBV5-1, with 7 bases that match TRBD2. Looked up from germline, CDR1 is SGHRS and CDR2 is YFSETQ. Germline trimming cut 5 bases from V and 1 base from J; bases unmatched to any gene: 5. The CDR3 totals 15 residues.

The chain links TRBV6-5 to TRBJ1-5; TRBD1 matches 9 bases. The CDR3 is made up of 14 amino acids. Trimming cost V 6 bases and J 4 bases; bases outside gene matches: 4. The V gene's germline CDR1 is MNHEY and CDR2 SVGAGI. In DNA, the CDR3 is TGTGCCAGCAGAACCGGGACAGGGAATCAGCCCCAGCATTTT. This codes for CASRTGTGNQPQHF.

The chain joins TRBV6-2 or TRBV6-3 to TRBJ2-2, with D hard to call. Germline V gives CDR1 MNHEY, CDR2 SVGEGT. This CDR3 comprises 16 residues. Trimming shortened V by 3 bases and J by 0 bases, and 11 bases separated the two germline ends. The CDR3 sequence: CASSYAPTSNTGELFF. The DNA for the CDR3 is TGTGCCAGCAGTTATGCCCCAACTTCGAACACCGGGGAGCTGTTTTTT.

The chain's CDR3 is CASSSLSGDSYNEQFF. CDR3 DNA: TGTGCCAGCAGTTCCCTTAGCGGGGACTCCTACAATGAGCAGTTCTTC. The chain is built from TRBV6-2 or TRBV6-3 and TRBJ2-1; 8 bases fit TRBD2. This CDR3 region has 16 residues. Trimming cost V 4 bases and J 0 bases; bases outside gene matches: 5. CDR1 is MNHEY and CDR2 is SVGEGT in the germline V gene.

DNA for the CDR3: TGTGCCAGCAGCACCGCCCCAGGGATAGGACAGCCCCAGCATTTT. Translating it yields CASSTAPGIGQPQHF. This sequence joins TRBV7-2 and TRBJ1-5; possibly TRBD1 for D (5 bases). The CDR3 is 15 residues long. V lost 5 bases and J lost 7, with 18 bases in between. The germline CDR1 and CDR2 sequences are SGHTA and FQGNSA.

The chain has TRBV7-9 and TRBJ2-5; D remains ambiguous. The germline V gene encodes CDR1 SEHNR and CDR2 FQNEAQ (reference sequence). V was cut by 1 base and J by 2 bases, with 8 bases left in between. CDR3 length: 14 residues. The CDR3 is CASSLEREQETQYF. The CDR3 DNA is TGTGCCAGCAGCTTAGAAAGGGAACAAGAGACCCAGTACTTC.

The rearrangement links TRBV19 to TRBJ1-1; TRBD1 might be the D (5 bases). The CDR3 is made up of 15 amino acids. Germline CDR1 reads LNHDA; CDR2 reads SQIVND (reference sequence). Trimming left V 3 bases short and J 4 bases short, with 15 bases between. As DNA, the CDR3 is TGTGCCAGTAGTATGGGGGGGGAGAGGAGCACTGAAGCTTTCTTT. Residues: CASSMGGERSTEAFF.

This chain links TRBV7-8 with TRBJ2-1, with 13 bases fitting TRBD2. Germline CDR1 is SGHVS and CDR2 is FQNEAQ. With 0 bases clipped from V and 10 bases from J, the junction kept 3 bases outside the gene matches. The CDR3 contains 15 residues. The CDR3 nucleotides read TGTGCCAGCAGCTTAGCACTAGCGGGGGGGGTAGAGCAGTTCTTC. This gives the protein CASSLALAGGVEQFF.

This clone was seen just once. The chain is built from TRBV7-2 and TRBJ2-5; D ambiguous. Per the germline V gene, CDR1 is SGHTA and CDR2 is FQGNSA. CDR3 length: 14 residues. V lost 5 bases to trimming and J lost 1 base, with 11 bases between them. The CDR3 region has the DNA TGTGCCAGCAGCCAAGATGGCAGCCAAGAGACCCAGTACTTC. Translated: CASSQDGSQETQYF.

This chain links TRBV11-2 with TRBJ2-1, with D perhaps matching TRBD2 (7 bases). The germline V gene encodes CDR1 SGHAT and CDR2 FQNNGV. Trimming left V 4 bases short and J 5 bases short, with 18 bases between. The CDR3 is made up of 16 amino acids. The CDR3 here is CASSSLRRGPNNEQFF. In nucleotides, the CDR3 is TGTGCCAGCAGCTCCCTCCGGCGGGGGCCCAACAATGAGCAGTTCTTC.

The rearrangement uses TRBV19 and TRBJ1-6; possible D gene TRBD1, 6 bases. V was pared by 10 bases and J by 7 bases, with 11 bases between. Germline-derived CDR1 and CDR2 are LNHDA and SQIVND (reference sequence). The CDR3 consists of 12 residues. The CDR3 reads CATRTANSPLHF. The CDR3 coding sequence is TGTGCCACCCGGACAGCCAATTCACCCCTCCACTTT.

The V gene is TRBV19, the J gene TRBJ1-4; D remains ambiguous. V lost 4 bases and J 0 bases, leaving 9 bases between the germline ends. The CDR3 totals 15 residues. Germline V CDR1 and CDR2: LNHDA, SQIVND (reference sequence). In DNA, the CDR3 is TGTGCCAGTAGTACAAGACGCCCAACTAATGAAAAACTGTTTTTT. This encodes CASSTRRPTNEKLFF.

V usage is TRBV20-1 and J usage is TRBJ2-1; D unclear. Germline CDR1 DFQATT, CDR2 SNEGSKA (reference sequence). The CDR3 is made up of 11 amino acids. V gave up 5 bases and J gave up 6 bases, with 8 bases separating them. In DNA, the CDR3 is TGCAGTGCTTTCTTCTCCAATGAGCAGTTCTTC. Encoded protein: CSAFFSNEQFF.

The chain uses TRBV27 and TRBJ2-7; D ambiguous. Germline V gene data show CDR1 as MNHEY and CDR2 as SMNVEV (reference sequence). Trimming removed 0 bases at V and 2 bases at J, with 8 bases between. This CDR3 is 14 amino acids long. The CDR3 nucleotides read TGTGCCAGCAGTTTATCCGCCTGGACCTACGAGCAGTACTTC. It codes for CASSLSAWTYEQYF.

CDR3 in DNA: TGTGCCACCAGTGCCGATGGGGAGAGCAATCAGCCCCAGCATTTT. Protein: CATSADGESNQPQHF. This rearrangement joins TRBV24-1 to TRBJ1-5; D remains unclear. This CDR3 has 15 amino acids. CDR1 KGHDR and CDR2 SFDVKD come from the germline V gene. Trimming pared 5 bases from V and 1 base from J, leaving 11 bases between.

This clone has a handful of counts. The chain carries TRBV28 and TRBJ1-5, with D perhaps TRBD1 (6 bases). The CDR3 loop spans 15 amino acids. V dropped 5 bases and J dropped 4 bases, with 15 bases sitting between them. CDR1 is MDHEN and CDR2 is SYDVKM in the germline V gene. The CDR3 nucleotides are TGTGCCAGCAGTAGGGACAAGGTTGGTAATCAGCCCCAGCATTTT. It yields the protein CASSRDKVGNQPQHF.

The J gene is TRBJ2-2, the V gene TRBV19, with D possibly being TRBD1 or TRBD2 (6 bases each). The V end was cut by 7 bases, the J end by 1 base, with 16 bases between. Germline CDR1 is LNHDA and CDR2 is SQIVND (reference sequence). The CDR3 totals 16 residues. The CDR3 DNA follows: TGTGCCAGTAAGCAACGGGGGACATTGAACACCGGGGAGCTGTTTTTT. It encodes CASKQRGTLNTGELFF.

The V and J genes are TRBV7-9 and TRBJ2-3; D unclear. From germline, CDR1 is SEHNR and CDR2 FQNEAQ (reference sequence). The CDR3 contains 13 residues. Trimming stripped 1 base from V and 2 bases from J, with 4 bases between. The CDR3 bases are TGTGCCAGCAGCTTAGACGCCACAGATACGCAGTATTTT. Its protein product is CASSLDATDTQYF.

The V gene is TRBV28, the J gene TRBJ1-1; D may be TRBD1 (5 bases). The length of the CDR3 is 14 residues. The germline CDR1 and CDR2 sequences are MDHEN and SYDVKM. Trimming took 6 bases from V and 2 from J, leaving 13 bases between them. CDR3 in DNA: TGTGCCAGCAGGTGGACCGGACACAACACTGAAGCTTTCTTT. This translates into CASRWTGHNTEAFF.